The entry below describes one T cell receptor (beta chain). The data are from a study of OX40 agonist ivuxolimab in advanced cancers. Clones were sequenced by immunoSEQ multiplex PCR, and TCRdb holds only the in-frame ones, with some missing. The sample has some 80,000 clones, 85% to 95% seen once. This receptor was obtained from an adult with an advanced solid tumor such as melanoma, head and neck, liver or kidney cancer. The material sequenced was CD4+ or CD8+ T cells sorted from blood, taken in a trial of the OX40 agonist ivuxolimab.

The CDR3 nucleotides are TGTGCCAGCAGTGGCCCCAGCCCACCCCAGTACTTC. Residues: CASSGPSPPQYF. The gene calls are TRBV2 and TRBJ2-5; no reliable D call. CDR3 size: 12 residues. Germline V gene sequence: CDR1 SNHLY, CDR2 FYNNEI. V lost 4 bases and J 9 bases, leaving 12 bases between the germline ends.